This TCR beta chain appears in the sequencing data of a study of CD8+ T cells in alopecia areata. RNA was isolated and reverse transcribed to cDNA, the sequencing template. TCRdb keeps only in-frame clones here, not all; method: immunoSEQ multiplex PCR. Among 150,000 or so clones listed, roughly three fifths were seen once. The CDR3 loop spans 13 amino acids. Germline V gene sequence: CDR1 MGHDK, CDR2 SYGVNS. Unmatched junction bases numbered 5, after V lost 6 bases and J lost 8 bases. This chain uses TRBV25-1 with TRBJ1-1, with TRBD1 matching over 11 bases. Sequenced here: CD4+ T cells sorted from blood, sampled at week 0. This TCR was recovered from a human donor with alopecia areata. This CDR3 reads CASSRTGGWEAFF. In DNA, the CDR3 is TGTGCCAGCAGCAGGACAGGGGGCTGGGAAGCTTTCTTT.